Shown below are 5 T cell receptor beta chains from a single sample sequenced in a study of T cell clonality in common variable immunodeficiency. The assay was immunoSEQ multiplex PCR, and TCRdb's table has in-frame clones only and misses some. This sample has about 52,000 clones, each found more than once. Sequencing was done on a sample of peripheral blood mononuclear cells. These receptors were collected from a person aged 18 to 70 in good health.

This clone appeared many times. The covered CDR3 bases are TGTGCCAGCTCACCAATAAGACAGTCGACAGATACG. Amino acids: CASSPIRQSTDT. In full, the CDR3 reads CASSPIRQSTDTQYF. This chain connects TRBV18 to TRBJ2-3; D might be TRBD1 (5 bases). The read terminates 3 residues before the CDR3 end, so the remaining end is supplied by the germline J gene. This CDR3 region has 15 residues. Germline loops: CDR1 KGHSH, CDR2 LQKENI. V lost 2 bases and J lost 3, with 12 bases in between.

The sample holds many counts of this clone. The CDR3 end is not reached by the read, which stops 3 residues before it; the germline J gene fills it in. V usage is TRBV7-2 and J usage is TRBJ1-5; 9 bases line up with TRBD1. Per germline, CDR1 SGHTA and CDR2 FQGNSA. V was pared by 4 bases and J by 6 bases, with 1 base of the junction left unmatched. The CDR3 is 13 amino acids. CDR3 in amino acids: CASSWTGAQPQHF. CDR3 DNA (partial): TGTGCCAGCAGCTGGACAGGGGCTCAGCCC.

This clone occurred many times. The DNA ends 3 residues before the CDR3 does, and the rest of the CDR3 is filled in from the germline J gene. V usage is TRBV18 and J usage is TRBJ1-2; TRBD1 is a possible D gene (5 bases). V was trimmed by 4 bases and J by 6 bases, leaving 12 bases between them. The CDR3 spans 13 residues. The germline gives CDR1 KGHSH, CDR2 LQKENI. CDR3 amino acids: CASSRSGGDGYTF. The DNA read from the CDR3 is TGTGCCAGCTCACGGTCCGGGGGGGATGGC. Together with reference TRBV18 and TRBJ1-2, the CDR3 gives the full variable domain: NAGVMQNPRHLVRRRGQEARLRCSPMKGHSHVYWYRQLPEEGLKFMVYLQKENIIDESGMPKERFSAEFPKEGPSILRIQQVVRGDSAAYFCASSRSGGDGYTFGSGTRLTVV.

This clone was picked up many times. The CDR3 is cut off 3 residues early in the read; its end comes from the germline J gene. The J gene is TRBJ1-5, the V gene TRBV6-2 or TRBV6-3; D is unresolved. V was shortened by 7 bases and J by 4 bases, with 11 bases between the two germline ends. The CDR3 sequence is 13 residues long. Germline V gene sequence: CDR1 MNHEY, CDR2 SVGEGT. The sequenced CDR3 bases are TGTGCCAGCAAGGAGCAGGATAATCAGCCC. Protein product: CASKEQDNQP. The full CDR3 sequence reads CASKEQDNQPQHF.

This clone was counted between two and nine times. The read finishes 3 residues shy of the CDR3 end, and the germline J gene is used to complete it. This sequence joins TRBV7-9 and TRBJ1-5; D is perhaps TRBD1 (5 bases). CDR3 length equals 15 residues. Trimming shortened V by 4 bases and J by 0 bases, and 10 bases separated the two germline ends. CDR1 and CDR2 (germline): SEHNR, FQNEAQ (reference sequence). Incomplete CDR3 DNA: TGTGCCAGCAGCTCCGGACAAATTAGCAATCAGCCC. This translates into CASSSGQISNQP. The complete CDR3 reads CASSSGQISNQPQHF.